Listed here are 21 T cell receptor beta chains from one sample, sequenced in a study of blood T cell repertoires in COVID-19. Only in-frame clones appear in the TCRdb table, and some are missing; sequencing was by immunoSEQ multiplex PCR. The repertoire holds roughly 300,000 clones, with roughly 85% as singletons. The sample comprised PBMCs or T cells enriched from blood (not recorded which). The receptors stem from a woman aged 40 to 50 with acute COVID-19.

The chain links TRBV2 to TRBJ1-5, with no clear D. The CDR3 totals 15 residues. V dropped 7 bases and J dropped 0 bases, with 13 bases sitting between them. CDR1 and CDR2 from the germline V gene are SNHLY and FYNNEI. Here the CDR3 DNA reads TGTGCCAGCAAAGTAGATTCCTATAGCAATCAGCCCCAGCATTTT. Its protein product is CASKVDSYSNQPQHF. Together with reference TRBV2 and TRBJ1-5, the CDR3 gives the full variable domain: EPEVTQTPSHQVTQMGQEVILRCVPISNHLYFYWYRQILGQKVEFLVSFYNNEISEKSEIFDDQFSVERPDGSNFTLKIRSTKLEDSAMYFCASKVDSYSNQPQHFGDGTRLSIL.

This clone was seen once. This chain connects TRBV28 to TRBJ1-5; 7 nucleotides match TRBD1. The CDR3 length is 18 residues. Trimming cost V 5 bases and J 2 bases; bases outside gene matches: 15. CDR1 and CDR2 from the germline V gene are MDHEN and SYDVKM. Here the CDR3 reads CASSRPGQTLLGNQPQHF. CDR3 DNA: TGTGCCAGCAGTAGACCGGGACAGACCCTCTTGGGCAATCAGCCCCAGCATTTT. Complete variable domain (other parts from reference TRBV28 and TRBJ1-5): DVKVTQSSRYLVKRTGEKVFLECVQDMDHENMFWYRQDPGLGLRLIYFSYDVKMKEKGDIPEGYSVSREKKERFSLILESASTNQTSMYLCASSRPGQTLLGNQPQHFGDGTRLSIL.

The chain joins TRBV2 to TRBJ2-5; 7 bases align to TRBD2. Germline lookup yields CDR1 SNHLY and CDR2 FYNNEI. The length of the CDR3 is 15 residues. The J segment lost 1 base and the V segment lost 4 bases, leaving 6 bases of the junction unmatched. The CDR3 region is CASSGTSKSQETQYF. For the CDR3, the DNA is TGTGCCAGCAGTGGGACTAGTAAAAGCCAAGAGACCCAGTACTTC.

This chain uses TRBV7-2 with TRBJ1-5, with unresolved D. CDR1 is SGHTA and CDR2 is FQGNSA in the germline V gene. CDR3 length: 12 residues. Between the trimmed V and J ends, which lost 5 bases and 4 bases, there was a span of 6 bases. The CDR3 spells CASSLSNQPQHF. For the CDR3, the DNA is TGTGCCAGCAGCCTGAGTAATCAGCCCCAGCATTTT. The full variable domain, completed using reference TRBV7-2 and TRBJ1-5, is GAGVSQSPSNKVTEKGKDVELRCDPISGHTALYWYRQSLGQGLEFLIYFQGNSAPDKSGLPSDRFSAERTGGSVSTLTIQRTQQEDSAVYLCASSLSNQPQHFGDGTRLSIL.

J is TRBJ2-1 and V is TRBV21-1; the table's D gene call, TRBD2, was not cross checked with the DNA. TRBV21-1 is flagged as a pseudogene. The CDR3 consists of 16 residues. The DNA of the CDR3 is TGTGCCAGCAGATCGTGTCTAGCGGGTGAGTACAATGAGCAGTTCTTC. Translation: CASRSCLAGEYNEQFF.

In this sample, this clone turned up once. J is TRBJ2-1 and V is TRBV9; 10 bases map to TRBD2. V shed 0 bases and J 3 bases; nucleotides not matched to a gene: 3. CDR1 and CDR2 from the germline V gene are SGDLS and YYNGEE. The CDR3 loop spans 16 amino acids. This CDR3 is CASSVEGLANYNEQFF. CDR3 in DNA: TGTGCCAGCAGCGTAGAGGGACTAGCGAACTACAATGAGCAGTTCTTC.

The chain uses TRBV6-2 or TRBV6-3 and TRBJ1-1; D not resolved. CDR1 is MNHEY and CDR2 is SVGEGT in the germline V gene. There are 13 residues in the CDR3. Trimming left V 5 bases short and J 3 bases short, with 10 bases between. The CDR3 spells CASSLLSDTEAFF. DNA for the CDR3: TGTGCCAGCAGTCTCCTCTCGGACACTGAAGCTTTCTTT.

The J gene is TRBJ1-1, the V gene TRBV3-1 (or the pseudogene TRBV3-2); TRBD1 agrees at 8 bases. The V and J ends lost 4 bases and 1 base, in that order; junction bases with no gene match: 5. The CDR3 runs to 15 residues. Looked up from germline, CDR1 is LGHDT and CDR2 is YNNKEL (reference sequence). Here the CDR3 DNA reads TGTGCCAGCAGCCCCTTAGGACAGGGGAACACTGAAGCTTTCTTT. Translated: CASSPLGQGNTEAFF.

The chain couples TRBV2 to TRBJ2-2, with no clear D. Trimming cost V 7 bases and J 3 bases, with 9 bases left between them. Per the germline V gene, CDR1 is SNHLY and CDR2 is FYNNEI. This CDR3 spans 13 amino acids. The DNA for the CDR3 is TGTGCCAGCACTCTAATGGACACCGGGGAGCTGTTTTTT. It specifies CASTLMDTGELFF.

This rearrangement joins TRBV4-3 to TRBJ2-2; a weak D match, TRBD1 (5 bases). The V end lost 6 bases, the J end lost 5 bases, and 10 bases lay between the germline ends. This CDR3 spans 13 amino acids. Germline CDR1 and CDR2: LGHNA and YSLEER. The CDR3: CASRQEGTGELFF. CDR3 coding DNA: TGCGCCAGCAGACAGGAAGGGACCGGGGAGCTGTTTTTT.

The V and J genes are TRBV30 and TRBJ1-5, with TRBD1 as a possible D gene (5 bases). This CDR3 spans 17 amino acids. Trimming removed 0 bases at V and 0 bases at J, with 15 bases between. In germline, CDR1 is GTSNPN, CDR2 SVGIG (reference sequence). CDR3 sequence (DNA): TGTGCCTGGAGTGTAAGGGGTACCATCTATAGCAATCAGCCCCAGCATTTT. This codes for CAWSVRGTIYSNQPQHF.

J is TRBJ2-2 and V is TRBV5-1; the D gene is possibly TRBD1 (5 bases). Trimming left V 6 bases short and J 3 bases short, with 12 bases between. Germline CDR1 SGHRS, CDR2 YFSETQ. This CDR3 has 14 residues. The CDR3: CASKLLTDTGELFF. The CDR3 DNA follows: TGCGCCAGCAAACTCCTGACAGACACCGGGGAGCTGTTTTTT.

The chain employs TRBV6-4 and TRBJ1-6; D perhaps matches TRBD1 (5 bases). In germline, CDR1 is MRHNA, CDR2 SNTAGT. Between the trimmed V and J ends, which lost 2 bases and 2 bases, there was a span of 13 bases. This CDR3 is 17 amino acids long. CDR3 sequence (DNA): TGTGCCAGCAGTGACCCGGGCAGGGTGCCCTATAATTCACCCCTCCACTTT. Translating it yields CASSDPGRVPYNSPLHF.

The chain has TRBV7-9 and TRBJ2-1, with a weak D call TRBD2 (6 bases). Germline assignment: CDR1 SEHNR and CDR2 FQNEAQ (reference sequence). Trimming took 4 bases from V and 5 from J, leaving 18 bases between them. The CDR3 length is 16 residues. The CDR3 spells CASSSRDSLGNNEQFF. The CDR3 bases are TGTGCCAGCAGCTCCCGGGACTCCCTAGGTAACAATGAGCAGTTCTTC.

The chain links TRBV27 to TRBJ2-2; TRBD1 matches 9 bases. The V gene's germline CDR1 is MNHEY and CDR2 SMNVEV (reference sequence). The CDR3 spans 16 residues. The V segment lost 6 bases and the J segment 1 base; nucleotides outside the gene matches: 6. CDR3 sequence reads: CASRSGTGMNTGELFF. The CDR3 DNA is TGTGCCAGCAGATCCGGGACAGGGATGAACACCGGGGAGCTGTTTTTT.

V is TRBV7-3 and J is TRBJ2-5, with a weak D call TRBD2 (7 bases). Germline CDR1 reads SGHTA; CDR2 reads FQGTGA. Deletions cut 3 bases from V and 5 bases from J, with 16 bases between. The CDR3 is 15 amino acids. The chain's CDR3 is CASSFLGGLGETQYF. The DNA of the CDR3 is TGTGCCAGCAGCTTCCTCGGGGGGCTTGGGGAGACCCAGTACTTC. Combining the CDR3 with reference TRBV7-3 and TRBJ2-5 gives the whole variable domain GAGVSQTPSNKVTEKGKYVELRCDPISGHTALYWYRQSLGQGPEFLIYFQGTGAADDSGLPNDRFFAVRPEGSVSTLKIQRTERGDSAVYLCASSFLGGLGETQYFGPGTRLLVL.

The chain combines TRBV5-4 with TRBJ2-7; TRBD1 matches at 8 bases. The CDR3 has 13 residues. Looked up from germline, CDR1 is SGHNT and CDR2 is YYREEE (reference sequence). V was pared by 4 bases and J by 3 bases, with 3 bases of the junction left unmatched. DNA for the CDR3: TGTGCCAGCAGCCTAACAGGGGGCTACGAGCAGTACTTC. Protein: CASSLTGGYEQYF.

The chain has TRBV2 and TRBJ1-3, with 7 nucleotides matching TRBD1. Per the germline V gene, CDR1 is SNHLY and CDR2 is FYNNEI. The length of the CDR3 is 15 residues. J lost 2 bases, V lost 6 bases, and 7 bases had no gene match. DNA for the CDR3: TGTGCCAGCAGACTCGACAGGGTTGCTGGAAACACCATATATTTT. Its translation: CASRLDRVAGNTIYF.

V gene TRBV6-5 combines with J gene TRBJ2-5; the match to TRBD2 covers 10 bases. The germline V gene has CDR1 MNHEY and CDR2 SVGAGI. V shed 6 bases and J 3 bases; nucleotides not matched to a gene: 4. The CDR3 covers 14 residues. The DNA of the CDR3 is TGTGCCAGCAGCTGGACTAGCGGCGAAGAGACCCAGTACTTC. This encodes CASSWTSGEETQYF.

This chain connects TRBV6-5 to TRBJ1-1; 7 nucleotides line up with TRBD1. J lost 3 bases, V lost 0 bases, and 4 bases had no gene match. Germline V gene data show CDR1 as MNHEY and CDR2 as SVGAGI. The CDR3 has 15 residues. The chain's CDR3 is CASSYSDRVDTEAFF. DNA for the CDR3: TGTGCCAGCAGTTACTCAGACAGGGTGGACACTGAAGCTTTCTTT.

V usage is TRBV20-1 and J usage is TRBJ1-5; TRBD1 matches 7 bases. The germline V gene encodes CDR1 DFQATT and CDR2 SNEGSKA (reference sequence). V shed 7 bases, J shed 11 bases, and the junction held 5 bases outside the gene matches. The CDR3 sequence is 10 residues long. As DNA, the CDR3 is TGCAGTGTCGACAGGGAGGCCCAGCATTTT. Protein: CSVDREAQHF.